This T cell receptor (beta chain) was identified during a study of blood T cell repertoires in COVID-19 (dated by TCRdb to 2020 to 2022). Background for the entire study: Samples covering the acute and convalescent phases of COVID-19 were provided by collaborators in the United States, Italy and Spain. A freely available public database, intended as a resource for researchers studying the immune response to SARS-CoV-2, is where the repertoires were released. Subjects who had been exposed to COVID-19, were actively infected with it, or had recovered from it provided the deeply sampled blood TCRbeta repertoires that made up the dataset. HLA class I and class II types, where available, came from metadata supplied by the sample provider rather than from assay-based typing. The samples were drawn from two sources: the first 160 participants of the ongoing ImmuneRACE study, and some 1,300 subjects contributed by 6 global collaborators. A de-identified subject ID, COVID-19 status, age in years and sex were almost always included in the sample metadata. The prospective study material was composed of cDNA or gDNA derived from T cells, B-cell-depleted T cells, or PBMCs.

V has 3 bases trimmed and J has 3 bases trimmed; junction bases matching no gene number 10. From a lookup of the germline V gene, CDR1 and CDR2 are KGHDR and SFDVKD. From the cysteine up to the phenylalanine, the CDR3 has a length of 17 residues. Solely the CDR3 DNA is kept, with 51 bases framed from the first base. TCRbeta CDR3 regions were amplified from genomic DNA using the immunoSEQ Assay, a bias-controlled multiplex PCR. Turning to the authors' computational methods: The number of nucleated cells in each sample was estimated from the amplification of reference gene primers within the assay. To quantify the absolute abundance of each unique TCRbeta CDR3 rearrangement, sequence reads were collapsed and filtered. For each sample, productive Simpson clonality was calculated as the square root of Simpson's diversity index across productive rearrangements. TCRdb holds this immuneACCESS table with in-frame rearrangements only. Some clones are missing; in checked studies, unresolved V genes explain under half, and the rest has no known cause. V and J calls and clone size are as listed in that table; D and trimming were resolved from the DNA. This sample is represented by over 50,000 clones; approximately 80% of them were singletons. Together, the top ten hold approximately 6.8% of the sample.

Collaborating institutions collected whole blood in K2EDTA tubes following their own protocols. Collaborator samples were shipped for TCRbeta analysis as frozen whole blood, isolated PBMCs, or DNA extracted from either sample type. Summary of the overall study and its limitations: How much clinical and demographic metadata was included differed by source and by participant, and the metadata was provided uncurated.

On this clone itself: No cognate antigen has been identified for it. No base quality values were provided; no much bigger clone lies one nucleotide off.

The sequence links TRBV24-1 to TRBJ2-1; 7 bases in the middle match TRBD2. The receptor's source is a woman aged 45 to 65 with active or convalescent COVID-19. The source material was peripheral blood. The sequenced DNA is TGTGCCACCAGTGATCGGCAGGGAGGGGACGGCTACAATGAGCAGTTCTTC. Translated, this gives CATSDRQGGDGYNEQFF.